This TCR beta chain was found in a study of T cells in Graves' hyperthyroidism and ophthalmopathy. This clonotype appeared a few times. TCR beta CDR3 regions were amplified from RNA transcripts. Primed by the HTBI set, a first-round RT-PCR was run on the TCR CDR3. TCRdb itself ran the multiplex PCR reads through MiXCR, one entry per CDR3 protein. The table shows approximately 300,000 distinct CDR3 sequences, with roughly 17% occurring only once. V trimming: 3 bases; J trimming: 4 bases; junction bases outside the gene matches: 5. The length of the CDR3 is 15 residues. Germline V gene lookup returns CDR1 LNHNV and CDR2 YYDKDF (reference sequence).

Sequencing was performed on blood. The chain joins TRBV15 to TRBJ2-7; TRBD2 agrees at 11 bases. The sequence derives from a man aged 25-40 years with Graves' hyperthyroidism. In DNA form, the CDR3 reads TGTGCCACCAGCAGTTTAGCGGGAGGGAGTTACGAGCAGTACTTC. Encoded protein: CATSSLAGGSYEQYF.